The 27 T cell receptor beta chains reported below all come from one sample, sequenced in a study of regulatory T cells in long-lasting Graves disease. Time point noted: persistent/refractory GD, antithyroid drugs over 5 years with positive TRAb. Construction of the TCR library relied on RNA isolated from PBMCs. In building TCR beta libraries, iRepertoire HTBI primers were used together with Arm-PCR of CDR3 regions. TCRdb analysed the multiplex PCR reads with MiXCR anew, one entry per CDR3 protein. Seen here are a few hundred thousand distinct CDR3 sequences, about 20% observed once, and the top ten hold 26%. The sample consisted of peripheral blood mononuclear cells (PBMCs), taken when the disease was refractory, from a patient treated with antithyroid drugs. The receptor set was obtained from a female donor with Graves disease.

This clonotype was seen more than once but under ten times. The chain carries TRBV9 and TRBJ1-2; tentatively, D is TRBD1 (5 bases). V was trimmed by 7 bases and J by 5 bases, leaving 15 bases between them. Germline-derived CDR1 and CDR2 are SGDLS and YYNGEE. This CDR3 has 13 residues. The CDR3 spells CASGGAFGYGYTF. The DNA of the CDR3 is TGTGCCAGCGGTGGGGCGTTTGGGTATGGCTACACCTTC.

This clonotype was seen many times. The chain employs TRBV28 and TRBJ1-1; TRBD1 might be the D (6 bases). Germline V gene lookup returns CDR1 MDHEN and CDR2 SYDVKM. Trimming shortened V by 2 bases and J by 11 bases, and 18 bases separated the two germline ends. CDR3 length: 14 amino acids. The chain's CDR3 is CASSLQGRTISAFF. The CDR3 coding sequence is TGTGCCAGCAGTTTACAGGGGCGAACTATTAGCGCTTTCTTT.

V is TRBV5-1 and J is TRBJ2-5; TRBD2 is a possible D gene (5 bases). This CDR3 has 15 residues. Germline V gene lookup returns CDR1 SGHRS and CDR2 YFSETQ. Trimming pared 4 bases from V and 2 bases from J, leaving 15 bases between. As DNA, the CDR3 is TGCGCCAGCAGCGCTCGGGCCGGGGTTCAAGAGACCCAGTACTTC. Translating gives CASSARAGVQETQYF.

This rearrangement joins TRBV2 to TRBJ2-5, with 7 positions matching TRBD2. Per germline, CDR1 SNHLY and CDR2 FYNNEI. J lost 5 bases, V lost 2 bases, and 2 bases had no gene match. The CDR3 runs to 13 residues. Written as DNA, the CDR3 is TGTGCCAGCAGTGAAAGCGGGGCGGAGACCCAGTACTTC. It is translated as CASSESGAETQYF.

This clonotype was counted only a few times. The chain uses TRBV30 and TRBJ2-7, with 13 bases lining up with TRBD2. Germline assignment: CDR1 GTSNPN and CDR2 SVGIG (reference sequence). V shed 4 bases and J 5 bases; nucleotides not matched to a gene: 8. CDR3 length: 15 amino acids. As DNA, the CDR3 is TGTGCCTGGAACAGGGGACTAGCGGGAATCCACGAGCAGTACTTC. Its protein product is CAWNRGLAGIHEQYF. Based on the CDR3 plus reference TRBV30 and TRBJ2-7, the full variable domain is SQTIHQWPATLVQPVGSPLSLECTVEGTSNPNLYWYRQAAGRGLQLLFYSVGIGQISSEVPQNLSASRPQDRQFILSSKKLLLSDSGFYLCAWNRGLAGIHEQYFGPGTRLTVT.

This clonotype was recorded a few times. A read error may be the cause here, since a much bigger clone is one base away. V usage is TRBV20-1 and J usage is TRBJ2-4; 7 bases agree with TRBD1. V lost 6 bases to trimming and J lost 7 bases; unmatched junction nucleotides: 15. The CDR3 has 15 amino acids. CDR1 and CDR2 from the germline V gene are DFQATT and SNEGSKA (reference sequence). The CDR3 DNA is TGCAGTGCCCCCAGGGGGAAGATGAAGGGTAACATTCAGTACTTC. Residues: CSAPRGKMKGNIQYF.

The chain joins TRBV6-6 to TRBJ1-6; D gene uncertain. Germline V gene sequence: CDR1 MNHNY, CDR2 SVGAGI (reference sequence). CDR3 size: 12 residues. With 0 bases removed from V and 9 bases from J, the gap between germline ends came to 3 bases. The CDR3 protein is CASSYSASPLHF. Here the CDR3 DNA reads TGTGCCAGCAGTTACTCGGCTTCACCCCTCCACTTT.

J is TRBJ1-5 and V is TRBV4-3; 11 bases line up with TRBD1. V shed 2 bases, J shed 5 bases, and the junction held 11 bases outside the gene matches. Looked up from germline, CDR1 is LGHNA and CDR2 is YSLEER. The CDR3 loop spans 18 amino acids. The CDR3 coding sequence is TGCGCCAGCAGCCAATCCCTGAGGACAGGGGGCAGGTATCAGCCCCAGCATTTT. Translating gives CASSQSLRTGGRYQPQHF.

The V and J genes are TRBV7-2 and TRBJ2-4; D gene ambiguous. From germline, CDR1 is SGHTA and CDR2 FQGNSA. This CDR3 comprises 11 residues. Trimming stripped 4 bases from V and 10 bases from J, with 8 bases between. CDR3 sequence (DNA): TGTGCCAGCAGCTCTTCGAATATTCAGTACTTC. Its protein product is CASSSSNIQYF.

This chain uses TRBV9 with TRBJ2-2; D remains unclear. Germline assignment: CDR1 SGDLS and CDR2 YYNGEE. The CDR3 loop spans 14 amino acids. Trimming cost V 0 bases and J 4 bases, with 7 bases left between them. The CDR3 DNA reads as TGTGCCAGCAGCGTAGCAGCTAGCACCGGGGAGCTGTTTTTT. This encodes CASSVAASTGELFF. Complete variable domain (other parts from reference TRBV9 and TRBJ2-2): DSGVTQTPKHLITATGQRVTLRCSPRSGDLSVYWYQQSLDQGLQFLIQYYNGEERAKGNILERFSAQQFPDLHSELNLSSLELGDSALYFCASSVAASTGELFFGEGSRLTVL.

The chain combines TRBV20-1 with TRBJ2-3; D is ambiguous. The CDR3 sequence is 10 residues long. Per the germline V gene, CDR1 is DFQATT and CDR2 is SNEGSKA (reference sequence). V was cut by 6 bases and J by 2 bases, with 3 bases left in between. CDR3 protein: CSATTDTQYF. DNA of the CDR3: TGCAGTGCCACCACAGATACGCAGTATTTT.

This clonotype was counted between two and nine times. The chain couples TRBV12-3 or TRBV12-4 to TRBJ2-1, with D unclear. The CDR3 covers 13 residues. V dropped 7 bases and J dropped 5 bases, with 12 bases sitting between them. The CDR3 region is CASTDSADNEQFF. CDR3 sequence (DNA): TGTGCCAGCACTGATTCGGCCGACAATGAGCAGTTCTTC.

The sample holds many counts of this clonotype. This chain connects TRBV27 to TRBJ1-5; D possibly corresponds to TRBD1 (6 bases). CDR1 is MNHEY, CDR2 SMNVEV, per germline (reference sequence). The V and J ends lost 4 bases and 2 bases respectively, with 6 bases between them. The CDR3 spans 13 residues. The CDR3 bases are TGTGCCAGCAGTTCAGGGGGCAATCAGCCCCAGCATTTT. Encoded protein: CASSSGGNQPQHF.

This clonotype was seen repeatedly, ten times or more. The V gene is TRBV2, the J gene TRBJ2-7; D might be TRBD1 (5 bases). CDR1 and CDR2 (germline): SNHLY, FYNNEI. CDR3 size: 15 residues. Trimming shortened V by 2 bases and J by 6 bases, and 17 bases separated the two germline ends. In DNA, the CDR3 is TGTGCCAGCAGTGAAACCCCGCAGGGCGGAGTCGAGCAGTACTTC. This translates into CASSETPQGGVEQYF.

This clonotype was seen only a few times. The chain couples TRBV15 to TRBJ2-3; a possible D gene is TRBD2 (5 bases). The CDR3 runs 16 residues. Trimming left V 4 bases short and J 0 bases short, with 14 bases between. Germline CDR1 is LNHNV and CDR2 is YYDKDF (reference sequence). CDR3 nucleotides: TGTGCCACCAGCAAACAGCGGTTAAGTAGCACAGATACGCAGTATTTT. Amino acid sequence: CATSKQRLSSTDTQYF.

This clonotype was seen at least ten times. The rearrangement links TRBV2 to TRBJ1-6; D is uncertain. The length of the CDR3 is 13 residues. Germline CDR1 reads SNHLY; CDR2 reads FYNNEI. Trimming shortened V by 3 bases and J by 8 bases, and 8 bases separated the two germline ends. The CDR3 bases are TGTGCCAGCAGTGATGGGGTATATTCACCCCTCCACTTT. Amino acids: CASSDGVYSPLHF.

This chain's CDR3 is CSVEEVGNSYEQYF. DNA for the CDR3: TGCAGCGTTGAAGAAGTAGGGAATTCCTACGAGCAGTACTTC. The chain employs TRBV29-1 and TRBJ2-7; D is unclear. The germline V gene has CDR1 SQVTM and CDR2 ANQGSEA. CDR3 size: 14 residues. Trimming stripped 0 bases from V and 1 base from J, with 10 bases between.

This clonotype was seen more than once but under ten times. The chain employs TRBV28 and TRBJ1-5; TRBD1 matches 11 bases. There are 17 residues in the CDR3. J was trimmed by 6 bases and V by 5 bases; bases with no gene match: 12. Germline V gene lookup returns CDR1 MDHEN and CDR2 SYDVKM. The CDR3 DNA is TGTGCCAGCAGTCCAGGACAGGGGGCCCTCCGGATTCAGCCCCAGCATTTT. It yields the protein CASSPGQGALRIQPQHF.

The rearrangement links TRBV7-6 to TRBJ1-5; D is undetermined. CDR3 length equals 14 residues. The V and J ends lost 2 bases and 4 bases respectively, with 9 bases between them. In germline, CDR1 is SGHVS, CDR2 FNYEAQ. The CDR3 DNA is TGTGCCAGCAGCTTAAAGGGCAGTAATCAGCCCCAGCATTTT. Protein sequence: CASSLKGSNQPQHF.

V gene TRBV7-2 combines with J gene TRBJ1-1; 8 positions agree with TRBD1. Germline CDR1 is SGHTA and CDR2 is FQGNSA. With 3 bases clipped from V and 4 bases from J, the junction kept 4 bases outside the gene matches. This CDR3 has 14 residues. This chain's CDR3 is CASSLDRVRTEAFF. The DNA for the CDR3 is TGTGCCAGCAGCTTGGACAGGGTCCGCACTGAAGCTTTCTTT.

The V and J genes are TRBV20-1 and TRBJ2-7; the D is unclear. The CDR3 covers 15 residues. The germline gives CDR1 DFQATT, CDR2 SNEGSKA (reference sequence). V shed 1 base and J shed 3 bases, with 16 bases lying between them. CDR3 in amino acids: CSARAIALGDYEQYF. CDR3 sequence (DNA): TGCAGTGCTAGAGCCATTGCACTGGGCGACTACGAGCAGTACTTC.

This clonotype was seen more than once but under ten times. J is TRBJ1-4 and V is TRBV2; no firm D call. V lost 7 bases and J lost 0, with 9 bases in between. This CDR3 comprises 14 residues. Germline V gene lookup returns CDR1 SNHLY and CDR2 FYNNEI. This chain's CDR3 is CASIAGSTNEKLFF. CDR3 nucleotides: TGTGCCAGCATAGCGGGGTCAACTAATGAAAAACTGTTTTTT.

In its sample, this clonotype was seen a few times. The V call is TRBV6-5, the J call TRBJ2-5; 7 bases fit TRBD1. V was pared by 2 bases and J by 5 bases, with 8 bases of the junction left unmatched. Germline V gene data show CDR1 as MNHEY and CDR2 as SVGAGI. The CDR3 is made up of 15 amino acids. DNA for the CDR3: TGTGCCAGCAGTTACGAGGGGGCTGGTGAGGAGACCCAGTACTTC. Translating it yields CASSYEGAGEETQYF.

CDR3 DNA sequence: TGCGCCAGCAGCCCAAGATCCGGGGACTCCTCTGGGGCCAACGTCCTGACTTTC. Translated: CASSPRSGDSSGANVLTF. The chain is built from TRBV4-1 and TRBJ2-6; D perhaps matches TRBD2 (6 bases). The CDR3 has 18 residues. Germline V gene data show CDR1 as MGHRA and CDR2 as YSYEKL. V shed 4 bases and J shed 0 bases, with 16 bases lying between them.

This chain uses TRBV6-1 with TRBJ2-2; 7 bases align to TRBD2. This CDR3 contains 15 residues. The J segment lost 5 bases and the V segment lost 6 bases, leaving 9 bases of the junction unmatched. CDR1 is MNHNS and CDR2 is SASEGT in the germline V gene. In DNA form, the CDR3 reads TGTGCCAGCAGCCCAGGACTAGTTCCGACCGGGGAGCTGTTTTTT. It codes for CASSPGLVPTGELFF.

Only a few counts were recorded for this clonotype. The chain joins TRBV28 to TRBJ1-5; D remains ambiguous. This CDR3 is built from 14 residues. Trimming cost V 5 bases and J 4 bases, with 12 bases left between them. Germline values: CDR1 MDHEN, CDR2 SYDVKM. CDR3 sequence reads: CASSPRIGNQPQHF. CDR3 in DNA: TGTGCCAGCAGTCCAAGGATTGGAAATCAGCCCCAGCATTTT.

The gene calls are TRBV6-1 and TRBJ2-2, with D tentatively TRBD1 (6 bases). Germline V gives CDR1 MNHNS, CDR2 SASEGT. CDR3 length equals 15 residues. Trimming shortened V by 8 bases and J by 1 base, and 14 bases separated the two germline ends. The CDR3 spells CASGTGTKNTGELFF. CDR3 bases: TGTGCCAGCGGTACGGGGACAAAGAACACCGGGGAGCTGTTTTTT.